The rows below give T cell receptor beta chains drawn from one sample of a study of immune evolution from preneoplasia to lung adenocarcinoma. Here immunoSEQ multiplex PCR was the method, and the copy in TCRdb shows in-frame clones only, minus some. The table includes tens of thousands of clones, roughly 80% detected once. Material for sequencing was FFPE invasive lung adenocarcinoma tissue. The receptor source for this set is a person between 60 and 70 years old with lung adenocarcinoma. The CDR3 runs from the conserved cysteine through the conserved F or W. A D gene is named only where the DNA matches it firmly. Rows may omit the clone size; those that give it use once, few, many or a size class.

j_call,v_call,d_call,clone_size,cdr3_nt,cdr3_aa
TRBJ2-5,TRBV7-9,.,.,TGTGCCAGCAGCTTAGCACTACCCGACCCAACAGGGACCCAGTACTTC,CASSLALPDPTGTQYF
TRBJ2-1,TRBV7-8,.,.,TGTGCCAGCAGCTTAAATCTTTACAATGAGCAGTTCTTC,CASSLNLYNEQFF
TRBJ2-7,TRBV6-5,.,.,TGTGCCAGCAGTTACAAGGACGGGTCCTACGAGCAGTACTTC,CASSYKDGSYEQYF
TRBJ2-7,TRBV5-6,TRBD1,.,TGTGCCAGCAGCTTGGGACAGGGGAGCCGCGTAGAGCAGTACTTC,CASSLGQGSRVEQYF
TRBJ2-7,TRBV15,TRBD1,.,TGTGCCACCAGCAGATCTGGACAGGGGGAGAACGAGCAGTACTTC,CATSRSGQGENEQYF
TRBJ2-1,TRBV7-8,.,.,TGTGCCAGCAGCCATCAGCCGGGGGATGAGCAGTTCTTC,CASSHQPGDEQFF
TRBJ2-7,TRBV19,.,few,TGTGCCAGTAGTCCGGACGGACGCTCCTCCTACGAGCAGTACTTC,CASSPDGRSSYEQYF
TRBJ2-3,TRBV5-1,.,.,TGCGCCAGCAGCAACCGGGTCGGGGATACGCAGTATTTT,CASSNRVGDTQYF
TRBJ2-1,TRBV7-2,.,once,TGTGCCAGCAGCAATCCCCTCAATGAGCAGTTCTTC,CASSNPLNEQFF
TRBJ2-7,TRBV20-1,.,.,TGCAGTGCTAGCCGGACCTACGAGCAGTACTTC,CSASRTYEQYF
TRBJ2-1,TRBV7-9,TRBD2,once,TGTGCCAGCAGCCCCAGACTAGCTTCCAATGAGCAGTTCTTC,CASSPRLASNEQFF
TRBJ2-3,TRBV10-1,.,.,TGCGCCAGCAGCGACGGGGGGCTGGCAGATACGCAGTATTTT,CASSDGGLADTQYF
TRBJ2-7,TRBV2,.,.,TGTGCCAGCGGAGGCAGCCCCTACGAGCAGTACTTC,CASGGSPYEQYF
TRBJ2-1,TRBV29-1,.,.,TGCAGCTCCGTAGGGGCTCTCAATGAGCAGTTCTTC,CSSVGALNEQFF
TRBJ1-1,TRBV12-5,TRBD1,.,TGTGCTAGTGGTTTGGTTCCCTCAGGGGGCACTGAAGCTTTCTTT,CASGLVPSGGTEAFF